This T cell receptor (beta chain) was sequenced in a study of blood T cell repertoires in COVID-19. Profiling relied on immunoSEQ multiplex PCR, and the TCRdb table lists in-frame clones only, not all of them. Of 90,000 or so clones in the sample, about 89% were seen once. Germline V gene lookup returns CDR1 LGHDT and CDR2 YNNKEL (reference sequence). Trimming cost V 2 bases and J 4 bases; bases outside gene matches: 14. The CDR3 is made up of 18 amino acids. The chain combines TRBV3-1 (or the pseudogene TRBV3-2) with TRBJ1-2; 9 bases agree with TRBD1. The sequencing sample was made of peripheral blood. The origin of this receptor is a human donor in a cohort sampled during active COVID-19. CDR3 coding DNA: TGTGCCAGCAGCCAATGGGGGACAGGGAAGTCATTGACCTATGGCTACACCTTC. Protein sequence: CASSQWGTGKSLTYGYTF.